The 14 T cell receptor beta chains reported below all come from one sample, sequenced in a study of T and B cells in COVID-19 patients. Each TRB amplification used 250-500 ng of genomic DNA from blood. Multiplex PCR with BIOMED2 TRB-A/B primer pools amplified TRB rearrangements. From the multiplex PCR reads, TCRdb called clonotypes with MiXCR, one entry per CDR3 protein. The sample lists fewer than 15,000 distinct CDR3 sequences, less than 30% occurring once. Material for sequencing was blood. These receptors all stem from a human donor who had recovered from COVID-19.

The rearrangement links TRBV5-4 to TRBJ2-7, with 8 nucleotides matching TRBD1. From germline, CDR1 is SGHNT and CDR2 YYREEE (reference sequence). The CDR3 length is 17 residues. V shed 0 bases and J 0 bases; nucleotides not matched to a gene: 8. The CDR3 is CASSLGAWGQVSYEQYF. The CDR3 nucleotides are TGTGCCAGCAGCTTGGGAGCCTGGGGACAGGTCTCCTACGAGCAGTACTTC.

The chain couples TRBV7-9 to TRBJ1-2; 8 bases match TRBD1. The CDR3 spans 14 residues. Germline V gene lookup returns CDR1 SEHNR and CDR2 FQNEAQ (reference sequence). Trimming took 5 bases from V and 4 from J; bases not matched to a gene: 6. The CDR3 is CASSLGQGGYGYTF. The DNA of the CDR3 is TGTGCCAGCAGCCTAGGACAGGGAGGCTATGGCTACACCTTC.

J is TRBJ2-1 and V is TRBV12-3 or TRBV12-4, with 8 bases aligning to TRBD2. The ends lost 7 bases at V and 4 bases at J; junction bases unmatched: 12. This CDR3 has 16 amino acids. CDR3 residues: CASTPGLERGYNEQFF. CDR3 coding DNA: TGTGCCAGCACCCCTGGTCTGGAGCGGGGGTACAATGAGCAGTTCTTC.

The chain recombines TRBV5-1 with TRBJ2-5; D unclear. The germline CDR1 and CDR2 sequences are SGHRS and YFSETQ. This CDR3 is built from 11 residues. V lost 2 bases, J lost 2 bases, and 1 base lay in between. Here the CDR3 DNA reads TGCGCCAGCAGCTTACAAGAGACCCAGTACTTC. Protein sequence: CASSLQETQYF.

The sample holds a few counts of this clonotype. V gene TRBV28 combines with J gene TRBJ2-3; TRBD2 agrees at 7 bases. The CDR3 has 15 amino acids. The V and J ends lost 2 bases and 2 bases, in that order; junction bases with no gene match: 4. CDR1 and CDR2 (germline): MDHEN, SYDVKM. The CDR3 protein is CASSLPSGLTDTQYF. CDR3 nucleotide sequence: TGTGCCAGCAGTTTACCTAGCGGCCTCACAGATACGCAGTATTTT.

By frequency in the sample, this clonotype is medium-sized. J is TRBJ2-5 and V is TRBV12-3 or TRBV12-4; D is uncertain. The CDR3 is 14 amino acids. The V gene lost 4 bases and the J gene lost 1 base, with 10 bases spanning the gap. The chain's CDR3 is CASSYDRLQETQYF. The DNA for the CDR3 is TGTGCCAGCAGTTATGACCGACTCCAAGAGACCCAGTACTTC.

This sequence joins TRBV24-1 and TRBJ2-1, with D uncertain. With 9 bases removed from V and 3 bases from J, the gap between germline ends came to 14 bases. Germline-derived CDR1 and CDR2 are KGHDR and SFDVKD. The CDR3 has 14 residues. For the CDR3, the DNA is TGTGCCACCCTAGGCCGTGTTAGCTACAATGAGCAGTTCTTC. As protein: CATLGRVSYNEQFF.

The rearrangement joins TRBV7-9 to TRBJ1-1; D ambiguous. Between the trimmed V and J ends, which lost 5 bases and 1 base, there was a span of 14 bases. The CDR3 spans 15 residues. Germline assignment: CDR1 SEHNR and CDR2 FQNEAQ (reference sequence). CDR3 bases: TGTGCCAGCAGCCACGGCCTAGGCGGGAACACTGAAGCTTTCTTT. It yields the protein CASSHGLGGNTEAFF.

This clonotype was detected a few times. The CDR3 reads CASSETGEGDEQYF. CDR3 nucleotide sequence: TGTGCCAGCAGTGAAACGGGGGAGGGCGACGAGCAGTACTTC. The rearrangement uses TRBV6-1 and TRBJ2-7; the match to TRBD2 covers 7 bases. After removal of 2 bases from V and 5 bases from J, the junction contained 6 bases not matched to a gene. This CDR3 is 14 amino acids long. CDR1 is MNHNS and CDR2 is SASEGT in the germline V gene.

The chain recombines TRBV6-1 with TRBJ1-1; D call uncertain. The CDR3 sequence is 14 residues long. Germline V gene data show CDR1 as MNHNS and CDR2 as SASEGT. Trimming cost V 1 base and J 1 base, with 7 bases left between them. The CDR3 DNA is TGTGCCAGCAGTGAAGTAGCAGAGAACACTGAAGCTTTCTTT. This sequence encodes CASSEVAENTEAFF.

J is TRBJ2-3 and V is TRBV28, with D uncertain. The CDR3 runs 19 residues. Between the trimmed V and J ends, which lost 5 bases and 3 bases, there was a span of 27 bases. Germline V CDR1 and CDR2: MDHEN, SYDVKM. CDR3 in DNA: TGTGCCAGCAGTCCGCCGAACGATCTTAGCAGGAGACCAACAGATACGCAGTATTTT. This sequence encodes CASSPPNDLSRRPTDTQYF.

The chain links TRBV12-3 or TRBV12-4 to TRBJ2-5, with D tentatively TRBD2 (6 bases). Trimming pared 6 bases from V and 2 bases from J, leaving 16 bases between. The CDR3 is 15 residues long. In DNA, the CDR3 is TGTGCCAGCAGCCCTCAGCGGGCCACGCAAGAGACCCAGTACTTC. As protein: CASSPQRATQETQYF.

The chain joins TRBV20-1 to TRBJ1-1; tentative D call: TRBD1 (6 bases). V was trimmed by 2 bases and J by 1 base, leaving 14 bases between them. Germline V gene lookup returns CDR1 DFQATT and CDR2 SNEGSKA (reference sequence). The CDR3 runs to 15 residues. The CDR3 DNA sequence: TGCAGTGCTAGACTAGGGGGGGGGAGGAACACTGAAGCTTTCTTT. This codes for CSARLGGGRNTEAFF.

In DNA form, the CDR3 reads TGTGCCAGCAGCTTTAGAGGGCAGGGAGCCTACGAGCAGTACTTC. Encoded protein: CASSFRGQGAYEQYF. The V and J genes are TRBV5-8 and TRBJ2-7, with D possibly being TRBD1 or TRBD2 (5 bases each). Germline CDR1 SGHTS, CDR2 YDEGEE. There are 15 residues in the CDR3. V lost 2 bases, J lost 2 bases, and 14 bases lay in between.